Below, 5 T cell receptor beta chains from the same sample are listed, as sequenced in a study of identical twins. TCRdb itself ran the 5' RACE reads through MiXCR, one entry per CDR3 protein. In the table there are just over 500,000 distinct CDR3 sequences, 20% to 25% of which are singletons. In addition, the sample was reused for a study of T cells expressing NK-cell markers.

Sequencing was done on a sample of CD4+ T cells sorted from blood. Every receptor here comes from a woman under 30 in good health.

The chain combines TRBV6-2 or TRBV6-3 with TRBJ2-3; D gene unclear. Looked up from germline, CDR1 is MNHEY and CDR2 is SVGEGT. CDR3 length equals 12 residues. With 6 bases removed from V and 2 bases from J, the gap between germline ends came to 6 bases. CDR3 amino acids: CASRGNTDTQYF. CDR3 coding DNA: TGTGCCAGCAGGGGTAACACAGATACGCAGTATTTT.

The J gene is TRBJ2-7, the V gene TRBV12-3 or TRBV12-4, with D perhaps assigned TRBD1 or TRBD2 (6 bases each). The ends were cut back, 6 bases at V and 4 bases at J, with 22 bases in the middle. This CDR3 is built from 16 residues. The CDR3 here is CASRGEAGTNLYEQYF. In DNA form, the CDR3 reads TGTGCCAGCAGGGGGGAGGCCGGGACAAACCTTTACGAGCAGTACTTC.

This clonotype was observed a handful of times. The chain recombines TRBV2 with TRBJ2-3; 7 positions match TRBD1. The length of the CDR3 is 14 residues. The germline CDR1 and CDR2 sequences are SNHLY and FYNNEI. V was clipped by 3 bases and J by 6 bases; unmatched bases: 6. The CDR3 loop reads CASSEDRTTDTQYF. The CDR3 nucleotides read TGTGCCAGCAGTGAGGACAGGACCACCGATACGCAGTATTTT.

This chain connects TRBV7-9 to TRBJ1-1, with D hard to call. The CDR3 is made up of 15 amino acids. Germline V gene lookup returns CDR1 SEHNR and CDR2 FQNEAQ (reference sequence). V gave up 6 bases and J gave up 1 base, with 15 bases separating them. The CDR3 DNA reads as TGTGCCAGCAGACCCGGACGAGCGGCGAACACTGAAGCTTTCTTT. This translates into CASRPGRAANTEAFF.

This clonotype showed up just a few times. DNA for the CDR3: TGCGCCAGCAGCCAAGAGACGGGGTGGACCGGGGAGCTGTTTTTT. The encoded protein is CASSQETGWTGELFF. The chain carries TRBV4-3 and TRBJ2-2; possible D gene TRBD2, 5 bases. This CDR3 has 15 amino acids. With 0 bases removed from V and 5 bases from J, the gap between germline ends came to 10 bases. Germline CDR1 LGHNA, CDR2 YSLEER.